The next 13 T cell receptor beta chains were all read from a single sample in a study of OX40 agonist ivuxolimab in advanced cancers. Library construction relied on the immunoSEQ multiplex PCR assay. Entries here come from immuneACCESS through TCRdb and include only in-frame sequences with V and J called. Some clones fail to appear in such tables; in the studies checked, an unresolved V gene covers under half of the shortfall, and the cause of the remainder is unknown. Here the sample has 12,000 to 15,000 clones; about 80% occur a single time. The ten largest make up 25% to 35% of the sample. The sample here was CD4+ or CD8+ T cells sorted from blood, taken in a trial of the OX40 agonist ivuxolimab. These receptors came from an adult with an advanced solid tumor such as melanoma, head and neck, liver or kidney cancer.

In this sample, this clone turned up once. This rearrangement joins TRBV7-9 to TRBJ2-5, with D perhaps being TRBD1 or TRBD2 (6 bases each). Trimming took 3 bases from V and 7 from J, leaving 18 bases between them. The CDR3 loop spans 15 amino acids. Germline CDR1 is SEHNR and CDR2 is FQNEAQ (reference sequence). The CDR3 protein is CASSLGQGTRGTQYF. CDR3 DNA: TGTGCCAGCAGCTTGGGGCAGGGGACGCGGGGGACCCAGTACTTC. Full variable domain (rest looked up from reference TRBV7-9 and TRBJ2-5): DTGVSQNPRHKITKRGQNVTFRCDPISEHNRLYWYRQTLGQGPEFLTYFQNEAQLEKSRLLSDRFSAERPKGSFSTLEIQRTEQGDSAMYLCASSLGQGTRGTQYFGPGTRLLVL.

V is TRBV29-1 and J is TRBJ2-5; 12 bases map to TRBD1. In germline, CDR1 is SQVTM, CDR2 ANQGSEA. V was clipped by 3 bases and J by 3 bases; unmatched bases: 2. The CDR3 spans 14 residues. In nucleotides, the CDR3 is TGCAGCGTTGACGGGACAGGGGGCGAAGAGACCCAGTACTTC. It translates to CSVDGTGGEETQYF.

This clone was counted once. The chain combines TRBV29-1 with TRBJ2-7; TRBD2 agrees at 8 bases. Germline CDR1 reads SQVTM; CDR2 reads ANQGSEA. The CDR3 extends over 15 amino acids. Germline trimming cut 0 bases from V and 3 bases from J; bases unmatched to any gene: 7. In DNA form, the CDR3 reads TGCAGCGTTGAAGAGGGTAGCGGGGTGGTCTACGAGCAGTACTTC. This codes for CSVEEGSGVVYEQYF.

The CDR3 DNA reads TGCGCCAGCAGTCAATCGACTTCTCGGGAGGACCACGAGCAGTACTTC. It is translated as CASSQSTSREDHEQYF. The chain is built from TRBV23-1 and TRBJ2-7; 7 bases fit TRBD2. TRBV23-1 is an ORF, and what it does is uncertain. The junction had 10 bases not matched to a gene; V was cut back by 0 bases and J by 5 bases. The CDR3 sequence is 16 residues long.

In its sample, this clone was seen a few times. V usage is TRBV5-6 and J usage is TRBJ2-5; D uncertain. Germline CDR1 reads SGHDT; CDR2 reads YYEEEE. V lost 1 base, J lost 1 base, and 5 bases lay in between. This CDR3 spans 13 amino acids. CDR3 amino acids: CASSLFSQETQYF. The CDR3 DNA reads TGTGCCAGCAGCTTGTTCAGCCAAGAGACCCAGTACTTC.

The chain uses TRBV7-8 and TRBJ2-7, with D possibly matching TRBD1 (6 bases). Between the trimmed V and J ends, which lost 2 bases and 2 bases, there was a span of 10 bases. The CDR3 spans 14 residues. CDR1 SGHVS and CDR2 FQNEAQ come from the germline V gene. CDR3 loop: CASSLTGNTYEQYF. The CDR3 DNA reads TGTGCCAGCAGCTTAACAGGGAACACCTACGAGCAGTACTTC. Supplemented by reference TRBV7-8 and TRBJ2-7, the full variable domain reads GAGVSQSPRYKVAKRGQDVALRCDPISGHVSLFWYQQALGQGPEFLTYFQNEAQLDKSGLPSDRFFAERPEGSVSTLKIQRTQQEDSAVYLCASSLTGNTYEQYFGPGTRLTVT.

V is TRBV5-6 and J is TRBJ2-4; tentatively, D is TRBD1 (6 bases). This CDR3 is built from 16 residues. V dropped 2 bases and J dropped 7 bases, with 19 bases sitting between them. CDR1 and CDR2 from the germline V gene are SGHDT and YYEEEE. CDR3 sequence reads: CASSLDRSPQRNIQYF. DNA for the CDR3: TGTGCCAGCAGCTTAGACAGGTCCCCCCAACGGAACATTCAGTACTTC. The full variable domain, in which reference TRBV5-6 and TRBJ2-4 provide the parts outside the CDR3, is DAGVTQSPTHLIKTRGQQVTLRCSPKSGHDTVSWYQQALGQGPQFIFQYYEEEERQRGNFPDRFSGHQFPNYSSELNVNALLLGDSALYLCASSLDRSPQRNIQYFGAGTRLSVL.

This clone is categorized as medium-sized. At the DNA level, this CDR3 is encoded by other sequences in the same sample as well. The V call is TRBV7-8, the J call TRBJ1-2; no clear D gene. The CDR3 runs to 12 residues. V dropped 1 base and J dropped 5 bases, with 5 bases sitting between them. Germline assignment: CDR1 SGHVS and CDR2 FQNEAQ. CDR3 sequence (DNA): TGTGCCAGCAGCTTAGGGGGATATGGCTACACCTTC. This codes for CASSLGGYGYTF.

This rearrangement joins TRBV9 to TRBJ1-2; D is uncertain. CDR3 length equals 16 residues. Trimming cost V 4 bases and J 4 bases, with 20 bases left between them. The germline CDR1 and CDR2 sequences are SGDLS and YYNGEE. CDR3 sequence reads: CASSLWEGRSGYGYTF. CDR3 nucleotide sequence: TGTGCCAGCAGCCTGTGGGAGGGCAGGTCCGGCTATGGCTACACCTTC.

The CDR3 loop reads CASSEGQGEPDTQYF. In nucleotides, the CDR3 is TGTGCCAGCAGTGAAGGACAGGGTGAACCAGATACGCAGTATTTT. The chain carries TRBV6-4 and TRBJ2-3; 8 bases match TRBD1. Germline lookup yields CDR1 MRHNA and CDR2 SNTAGT. V lost 3 bases to trimming and J lost 4 bases; unmatched junction nucleotides: 6. There are 15 residues in the CDR3.

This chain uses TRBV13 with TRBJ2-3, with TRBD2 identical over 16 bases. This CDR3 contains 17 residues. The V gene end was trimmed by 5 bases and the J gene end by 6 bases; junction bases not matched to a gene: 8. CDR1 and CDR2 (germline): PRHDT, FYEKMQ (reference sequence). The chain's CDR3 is CASSLLTGLAGGDTQYF. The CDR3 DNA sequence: TGTGCCAGCAGCCTTCTCACGGGACTAGCGGGAGGGGATACGCAGTATTTT.

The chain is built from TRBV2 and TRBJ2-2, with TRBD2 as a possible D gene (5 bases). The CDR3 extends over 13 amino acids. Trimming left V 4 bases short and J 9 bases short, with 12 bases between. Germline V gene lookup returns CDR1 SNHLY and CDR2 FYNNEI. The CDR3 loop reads CASSVKEGWELFF. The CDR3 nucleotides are TGTGCCAGCAGTGTTAAAGAGGGCTGGGAGCTGTTTTTT. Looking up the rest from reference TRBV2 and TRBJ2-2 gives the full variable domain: EPEVTQTPSHQVTQMGQEVILRCVPISNHLYFYWYRQILGQKVEFLVSFYNNEISEKSEIFDDQFSVERPDGSNFTLKIRSTKLEDSAMYFCASSVKEGWELFFGEGSRLTVL.

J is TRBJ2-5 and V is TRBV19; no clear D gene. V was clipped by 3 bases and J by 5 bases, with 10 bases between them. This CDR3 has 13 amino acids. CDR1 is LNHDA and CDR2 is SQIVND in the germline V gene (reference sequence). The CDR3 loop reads CASSIRVGETQYF. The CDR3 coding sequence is TGTGCCAGTAGTATTCGGGTGGGGGAGACCCAGTACTTC.